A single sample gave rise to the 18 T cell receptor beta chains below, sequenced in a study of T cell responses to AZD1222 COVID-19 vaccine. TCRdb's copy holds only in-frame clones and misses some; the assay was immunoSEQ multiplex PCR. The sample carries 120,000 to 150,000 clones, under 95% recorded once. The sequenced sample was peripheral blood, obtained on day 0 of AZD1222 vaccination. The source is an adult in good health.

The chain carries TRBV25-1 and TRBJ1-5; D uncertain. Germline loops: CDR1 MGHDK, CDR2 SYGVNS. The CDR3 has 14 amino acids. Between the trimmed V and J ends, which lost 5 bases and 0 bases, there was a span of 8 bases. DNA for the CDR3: TGTGCCAGCAGTATTGGGAATAGCAATCAGCCCCAGCATTTT. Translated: CASSIGNSNQPQHF.

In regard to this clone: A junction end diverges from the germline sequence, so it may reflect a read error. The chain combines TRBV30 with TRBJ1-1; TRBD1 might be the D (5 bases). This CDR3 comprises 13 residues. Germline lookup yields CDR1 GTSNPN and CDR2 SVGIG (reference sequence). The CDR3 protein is CAWRRPPGYDCVF. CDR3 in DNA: TGTGCCTGGAGGAGACCGCCAGGGTATGATTGCGTCTTT.

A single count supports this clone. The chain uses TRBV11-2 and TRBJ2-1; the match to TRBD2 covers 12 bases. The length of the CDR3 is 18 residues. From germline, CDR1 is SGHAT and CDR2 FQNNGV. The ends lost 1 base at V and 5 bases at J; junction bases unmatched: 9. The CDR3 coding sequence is TGTGCCAGCAGCTTAGTTCCCCCTAGCGGGAGGGCGGACAATGAGCAGTTCTTC. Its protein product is CASSLVPPSGRADNEQFF.

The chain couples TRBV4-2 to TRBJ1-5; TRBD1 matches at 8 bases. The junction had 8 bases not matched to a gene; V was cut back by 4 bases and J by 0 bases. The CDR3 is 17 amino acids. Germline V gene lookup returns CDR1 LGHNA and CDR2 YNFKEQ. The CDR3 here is CASSRGQAGYSNQPQHF. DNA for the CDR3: TGTGCCAGCAGCCGGGGACAGGCAGGTTATAGCAATCAGCCCCAGCATTTT.

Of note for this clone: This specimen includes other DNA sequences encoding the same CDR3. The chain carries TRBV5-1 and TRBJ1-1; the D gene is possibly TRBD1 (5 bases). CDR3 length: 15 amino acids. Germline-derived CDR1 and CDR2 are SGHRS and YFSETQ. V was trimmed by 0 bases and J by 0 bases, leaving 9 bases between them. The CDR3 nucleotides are TGCGCCAGCAGCTTGGTCGGGGGGATGAACACTGAAGCTTTCTTT. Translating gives CASSLVGGMNTEAFF.

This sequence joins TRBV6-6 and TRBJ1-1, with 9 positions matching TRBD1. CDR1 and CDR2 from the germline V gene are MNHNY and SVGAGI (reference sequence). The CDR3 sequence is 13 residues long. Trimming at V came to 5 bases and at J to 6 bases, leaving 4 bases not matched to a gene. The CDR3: CASSTGTGSEAFF. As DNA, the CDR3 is TGTGCCAGCAGTACAGGGACAGGGTCTGAAGCTTTCTTT.

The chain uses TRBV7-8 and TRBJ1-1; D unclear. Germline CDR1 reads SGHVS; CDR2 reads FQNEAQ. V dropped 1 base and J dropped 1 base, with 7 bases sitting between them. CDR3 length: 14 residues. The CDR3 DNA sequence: TGTGCCAGCAGCTTAGTAACGGCGAACACTGAAGCTTTCTTT. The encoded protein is CASSLVTANTEAFF.

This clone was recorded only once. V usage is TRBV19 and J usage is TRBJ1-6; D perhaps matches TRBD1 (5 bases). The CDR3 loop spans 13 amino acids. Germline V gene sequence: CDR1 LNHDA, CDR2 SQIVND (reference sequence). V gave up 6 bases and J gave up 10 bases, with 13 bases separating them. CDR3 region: CASSRGEGSPLHF. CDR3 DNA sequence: TGTGCCAGTAGCAGAGGGGAAGGGTCACCCCTCCACTTT. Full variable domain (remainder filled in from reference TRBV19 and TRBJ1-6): DGGITQSPKYLFRKEGQNVTLSCEQNLNHDAMYWYRQDPGQGLRLIYYSQIVNDFQKGDIAEGYSVSREKKESFPLTVTSAQKNPTAFYLCASSRGEGSPLHFGNGTRLTVT.

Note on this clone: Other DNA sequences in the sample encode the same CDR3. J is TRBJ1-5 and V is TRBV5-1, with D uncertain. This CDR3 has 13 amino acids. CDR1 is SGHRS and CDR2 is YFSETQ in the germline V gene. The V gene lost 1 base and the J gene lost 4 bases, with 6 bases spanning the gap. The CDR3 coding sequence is TGCGCCAGCAGCTTGTCCCCGAATCAGCCCCAGCATTTT. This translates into CASSLSPNQPQHF.

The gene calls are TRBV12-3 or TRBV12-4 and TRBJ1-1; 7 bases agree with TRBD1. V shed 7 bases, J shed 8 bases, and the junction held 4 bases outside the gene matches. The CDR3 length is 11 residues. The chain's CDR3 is CASTTGLEAFF. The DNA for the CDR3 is TGTGCCAGCACGACAGGGTTGGAAGCTTTCTTT.

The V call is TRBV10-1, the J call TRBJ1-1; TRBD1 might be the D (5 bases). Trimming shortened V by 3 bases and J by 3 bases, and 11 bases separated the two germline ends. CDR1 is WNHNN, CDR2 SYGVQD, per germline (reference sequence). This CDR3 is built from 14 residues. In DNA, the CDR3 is TGCGCCAGCAGTGATGAGGGGCCCTACACTGAAGCTTTCTTT. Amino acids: CASSDEGPYTEAFF.

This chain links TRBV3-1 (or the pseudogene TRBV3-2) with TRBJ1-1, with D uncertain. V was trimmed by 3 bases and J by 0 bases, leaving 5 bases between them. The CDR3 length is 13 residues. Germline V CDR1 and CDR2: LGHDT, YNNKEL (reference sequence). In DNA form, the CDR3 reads TGTGCCAGCAGCCAGTCGGTGAACACTGAAGCTTTCTTT. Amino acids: CASSQSVNTEAFF.

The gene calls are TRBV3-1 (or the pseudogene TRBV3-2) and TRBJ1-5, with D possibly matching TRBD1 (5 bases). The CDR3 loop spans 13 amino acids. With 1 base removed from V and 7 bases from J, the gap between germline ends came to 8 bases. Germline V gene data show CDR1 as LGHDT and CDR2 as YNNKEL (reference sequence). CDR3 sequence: CASSQGGGQPQHF. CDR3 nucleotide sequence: TGTGCCAGCAGCCAAGGGGGGGGACAGCCCCAGCATTTT.

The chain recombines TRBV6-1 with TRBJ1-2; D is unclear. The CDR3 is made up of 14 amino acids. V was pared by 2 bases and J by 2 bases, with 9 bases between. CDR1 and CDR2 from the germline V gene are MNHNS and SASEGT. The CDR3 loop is CASSELKPNYGYTF. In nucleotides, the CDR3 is TGTGCCAGCAGTGAATTAAAACCGAACTATGGCTACACCTTC.

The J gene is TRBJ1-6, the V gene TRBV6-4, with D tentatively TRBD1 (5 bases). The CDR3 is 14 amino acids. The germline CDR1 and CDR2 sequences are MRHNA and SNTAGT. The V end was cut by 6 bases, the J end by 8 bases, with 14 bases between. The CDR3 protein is CASRRDGDHSPLHF. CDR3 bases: TGTGCCAGCAGGCGGGACGGCGACCATTCACCCCTCCACTTT.

The chain's CDR3 is CASSPQGTGNTEAFF. In DNA, the CDR3 is TGTGCCAGCAGCCCCCAGGGGACAGGGAACACTGAAGCTTTCTTT. The chain links TRBV7-2 to TRBJ1-1, with TRBD1 matching 8 bases. V dropped 5 bases and J dropped 1; count of bases not matched to a gene: 6. Germline V gives CDR1 SGHTA, CDR2 FQGNSA. The CDR3 is 15 residues long.

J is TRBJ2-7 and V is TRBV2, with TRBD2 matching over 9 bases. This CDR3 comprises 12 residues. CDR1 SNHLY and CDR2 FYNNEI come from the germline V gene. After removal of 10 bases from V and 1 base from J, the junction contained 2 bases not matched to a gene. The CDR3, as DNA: TGTGCCATTAGCGGGGGATCCTACGAGCAGTACTTC. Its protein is CAISGGSYEQYF.

The CDR3: CASSIAPVRRAPGELFF. CDR3 bases: TGTGCCAGTAGTATAGCTCCGGTGAGGAGGGCACCCGGGGAGCTGTTTTTT. The chain recombines TRBV19 with TRBJ2-2; possible D gene TRBD2, 6 bases. Germline V gene sequence: CDR1 LNHDA, CDR2 SQIVND (reference sequence). Trimming took 1 base from V and 6 from J, leaving 18 bases between them. The CDR3 sequence is 17 residues long.